These 5 T cell receptor beta chains were all obtained from the same sample, sequenced in a study of blood T cells in healthy people across ages. The second PCR ran 7 to 11 cycles with a sample-barcoded 5' primer and J-beta primers. A single record per CDR3 protein comes from TCRdb applying MiXCR to the 5' RACE reads. The sample has some 640,000 distinct CDR3 sequences, about 30% seen once; the top ten hold approximately 15%. What was sequenced was blood. Receptor source: a woman aged 80 or over in good health.

Points on this clonotype: A much larger clone lies a single base off, so this may be a read error. The chain joins TRBV7-8 to TRBJ2-7; 8 bases match TRBD1. The germline V gene has CDR1 SGHVS and CDR2 FQNEAQ. Unmatched junction bases numbered 5, after V lost 4 bases and J lost 3 bases. The CDR3 covers 14 residues. DNA for the CDR3: TGTGCCAGCAGCTCCCCGGGACAGGACTACGAGCAGTACTTC. Translated: CASSSPGQDYEQYF.

Many counts were recorded for this clonotype. The chain employs TRBV3-1 and TRBJ2-5; 10 bases align to TRBD1. The CDR3 contains 15 residues. Germline CDR1 is LGHDT and CDR2 is YNNKEL (reference sequence). V shed 1 base, J shed 4 bases, and the junction held 3 bases outside the gene matches. The CDR3 DNA sequence: TGTGCCAGCAGCCAAGTTCGGGACAGGGGAGAGACCCAGTACTTC. It codes for CASSQVRDRGETQYF.

A few counts support this clonotype. V and J are TRBV6-2 or TRBV6-3 and TRBJ1-5; no firm D call. CDR3 length equals 16 residues. Looked up from germline, CDR1 is MNHEY and CDR2 is SVGEGT. The ends were cut back, 2 bases at V and 7 bases at J, with 18 bases in the middle. This CDR3 reads CASSYLQEREGQPQHF. DNA for the CDR3: TGTGCCAGCAGTTACCTTCAAGAGAGGGAAGGGCAGCCCCAGCATTTT.

On this clonotype itself: Given a much more abundant clone one base away, this may be a read error. The chain joins TRBV15 to TRBJ1-2, with D perhaps TRBD1 (5 bases). This CDR3 comprises 16 residues. From germline, CDR1 is LNHNV and CDR2 YYDKDF (reference sequence). CDR3 in DNA: TGTGCCACCGGCAGAGATCTGGGCCTCGAGGGGTATGGCTACACCTTC. As protein: CATGRDLGLEGYGYTF.

This clonotype occurred a few times. Being one base from a much bigger clone, this may be a read error. The V and J genes are TRBV27 and TRBJ2-7, with 7 nucleotides matching TRBD1. Germline V gene lookup returns CDR1 MNHEY and CDR2 SMNVEV (reference sequence). With V trimmed by 6 bases and J by 4 bases, 6 bases remained unmatched. CDR3 length: 13 amino acids. The CDR3 region is CASRPTGSYEQYF. Written as DNA, the CDR3 is TGTGCCAGCAGACCGACAGGGAGTTACGAGCAGTACTTC.